A single sample is the source of the 15 T cell receptor beta chains below, sequenced in a study of blood T cells in healthy people across ages. Combining a sample-barcoded 5' primer with a J-beta primer mix, a second PCR ran for about 6 to 11 cycles. TCRdb reprocessed the 5' RACE reads via MiXCR and lists one record per CDR3 protein. The sample consists of roughly 800,000 distinct CDR3 sequences, around 36% of them appearing once. The sequencing input was blood. The receptors derive from a man between 18 and 29 years old in good health.

This clonotype was counted many times. This chain uses TRBV7-2 with TRBJ2-5, with D maybe TRBD1 (5 bases). In germline, CDR1 is SGHTA, CDR2 FQGNSA. V was clipped by 4 bases and J by 1 base, with 16 bases between them. The CDR3 is 16 amino acids. The CDR3 loop is CASSYPSRAFQETQYF. For the CDR3, the DNA is TGTGCCAGCAGCTACCCCAGCAGGGCGTTCCAAGAGACCCAGTACTTC.

A few counts support this clonotype. CDR3 sequence reads: CASSVMGQGSEQYF. The CDR3 DNA sequence: TGTGCCAGCAGTGTAATGGGACAGGGTAGCGAGCAGTACTTC. The rearrangement uses TRBV27 and TRBJ2-7; 9 bases are a match to TRBD1. The V gene end was trimmed by 5 bases and the J gene end by 6 bases; junction bases not matched to a gene: 8. From germline, CDR1 is MNHEY and CDR2 SMNVEV (reference sequence). The CDR3 is made up of 14 amino acids.

This clonotype was seen a few times. The J gene is TRBJ1-1, the V gene TRBV2, with D unresolved. This CDR3 comprises 14 residues. Germline lookup yields CDR1 SNHLY and CDR2 FYNNEI. Trimming took off 11 bases at V and 5 bases at J, with 21 bases between the two ends. CDR3 region: CACARLVDRTEAFF. The DNA of the CDR3 is TGTGCCTGTGCGAGGCTTGTGGATAGGACTGAAGCTTTCTTT.

In the case of this clonotype: A much bigger clone sits one base away, suggesting this may be a read error. The V gene is TRBV4-1, the J gene TRBJ2-5; D is unresolved. The J call may be faulty, since TRBJ2-7 better matches the DNA end. The CDR3 is made up of 14 amino acids. Germline CDR1 is MGHRA and CDR2 is YSYEKL. DNA for the CDR3: TGCGCCAGCAGCCAAGACACCGGAGACCACGAGCAGTACTTC. Encoded protein: CASSQDTGDHEQYF.

Only a few counts were recorded for this clonotype. The CDR3 sequence: CSARGHGQGSSYEQYF. In DNA, the CDR3 is TGCAGTGCTAGAGGTCACGGACAGGGAAGCTCCTACGAGCAGTACTTC. This sequence joins TRBV20-1 and TRBJ2-7, with 8 bases that match TRBD1. The CDR3 runs 16 residues. With V trimmed by 1 base and J by 0 bases, 8 bases remained unmatched. CDR1 is DFQATT, CDR2 SNEGSKA, per germline (reference sequence).

This chain uses TRBV7-9 with TRBJ1-1; D might be TRBD1 (6 bases). The germline CDR1 and CDR2 sequences are SEHNR and FQNEAQ (reference sequence). CDR3 length equals 13 residues. Trimming removed 6 bases at V and 6 bases at J, with 14 bases between. The CDR3 sequence: CASRDAGASEAFF. CDR3 bases: TGTGCCAGCAGGGATGCAGGGGCTTCTGAAGCTTTCTTT.

DNA of the CDR3: TGTGCCAGCAGTTACTCGGGCAGGGCCTTCGGCTACACCTTC. It is translated as CASSYSGRAFGYTF. This sequence joins TRBV6-2 or TRBV6-3 and TRBJ1-2; D may be TRBD1 (5 bases). The CDR3 has 14 residues. Germline V CDR1 and CDR2: MNHEY, SVGEGT. With 0 bases removed from V and 8 bases from J, the gap between germline ends came to 13 bases.

This clonotype was seen only a few times. The CDR3 DNA reads TGTGCCAGCAGCTCTAAGGGAACCGTCTCTGAAGCTTTCTTT. The encoded protein is CASSSKGTVSEAFF. This sequence joins TRBV11-2 and TRBJ1-1; D remains unclear. Germline lookup yields CDR1 SGHAT and CDR2 FQNNGV. Trimming cost V 4 bases and J 6 bases, with 15 bases left between them. The CDR3 extends over 14 amino acids. The full variable domain, with the rest looked up from reference TRBV11-2 and TRBJ1-1, is EAGVAQSPRYKIIEKRQSVAFWCNPISGHATLYWYQQILGQGPKLLIQFQNNGVVDDSQLPKDRFSAERLKGVDSTLKIQPAKLEDSAVYLCASSSKGTVSEAFFGQGTRLTVV.

This clonotype was picked up a small number of times. This chain links TRBV20-1 with TRBJ1-5; unclear D gene. This CDR3 is 14 amino acids long. In germline, CDR1 is DFQATT, CDR2 SNEGSKA (reference sequence). The V end was cut by 3 bases, the J end by 7 bases, with 16 bases between. The CDR3 coding sequence is TGCAGTGCTAGCGACGCATGGATGGGGCAGCCCCAGCATTTT. Translating it yields CSASDAWMGQPQHF.

The chain combines TRBV7-8 with TRBJ2-5; the D gene is possibly TRBD1 (5 bases). The CDR3 has 16 amino acids. The V and J ends lost 1 base and 11 bases respectively, with 23 bases between them. CDR1 and CDR2 (germline): SGHVS, FQNEAQ. CDR3 in DNA: TGTGCCAGCAGCTTAGGGTCAGGGCGTGGGTACAATGAGCAGTACTTC. Its protein is CASSLGSGRGYNEQYF.

This rearrangement joins TRBV25-1 to TRBJ2-1; the D is unclear. This CDR3 region has 14 residues. Germline CDR1 reads MGHDK; CDR2 reads SYGVNS. The germline V and J ends were trimmed by 1 base and 4 bases, with 8 bases remaining between them. The CDR3: CASSEWSPYNEQFF. The CDR3 bases are TGTGCCAGCAGTGAATGGTCCCCGTACAATGAGCAGTTCTTC.

This clonotype was recorded a few times. This chain connects TRBV7-9 to TRBJ2-5, with a weak D call TRBD1 (5 bases). The CDR3 loop spans 13 amino acids. Germline CDR1 is SEHNR and CDR2 is FQNEAQ (reference sequence). The V end was cut by 7 bases, the J end by 3 bases, with 12 bases between. This chain's CDR3 is CASMGQGEETQYF. For the CDR3, the DNA is TGTGCCAGCATGGGCCAGGGTGAAGAGACCCAGTACTTC.

The sample holds many counts of this clonotype. The V call is TRBV4-3, the J call TRBJ2-5; D unclear. The CDR3 contains 15 residues. Germline V gives CDR1 LGHNA, CDR2 YSLEER. V was pared by 0 bases and J by 5 bases, with 13 bases between. The CDR3 DNA reads as TGCGCCAGCAGCCAAGATCCTGTAGGGCAGGAGACCCAGTACTTC. Protein sequence: CASSQDPVGQETQYF.

This clonotype was observed a handful of times. The chain links TRBV29-1 to TRBJ2-3; TRBD1 or TRBD2 may be the D gene (6 bases each). The germline gives CDR1 SQVTM, CDR2 ANQGSEA. Deletions cut 4 bases from V and 5 bases from J, with 19 bases between. This CDR3 region has 15 residues. The CDR3 sequence: CSVAGDRVGGDTQYF. The CDR3 DNA reads as TGCAGCGTTGCAGGGGACCGAGTCGGGGGAGATACGCAGTATTTT.

Ten or more counts support this clonotype. The V call is TRBV7-2, the J call TRBJ1-6; TRBD1 agrees at 7 bases. The germline CDR1 and CDR2 sequences are SGHTA and FQGNSA. CDR3 length: 14 amino acids. After removal of 2 bases from V and 7 bases from J, the junction contained 2 bases not matched to a gene. CDR3 protein: CASSLRGGNSPLHF. The CDR3 region has the DNA TGTGCCAGCAGCTTACGAGGGGGCAATTCACCCCTCCACTTT.